A single sample gave rise to the 16 T cell receptor beta chains below, sequenced in a study of blood T cell repertoires in COVID-19. Produced via immunoSEQ multiplex PCR; TCRdb's table is partial and in-frame only. The data show approximately 300,000 clones, 90% seen once. The sequenced sample was peripheral blood. These receptors all come from a woman younger than 45 with COVID-19, enrolled during active disease.

The chain has TRBV4-2 and TRBJ1-5; possible D gene TRBD1, 6 bases. The CDR3 runs 16 residues. CDR1 is LGHNA, CDR2 YNFKEQ, per germline. V was shortened by 2 bases and J by 1 base, with 12 bases between the two germline ends. The CDR3 spells CASSQSGGQSNQPQHF. The CDR3 region has the DNA TGTGCCAGCAGCCAATCCGGGGGGCAAAGCAATCAGCCCCAGCATTTT.

This chain connects TRBV7-9 to TRBJ1-5; tentative D call: TRBD1 (5 bases). The CDR3 contains 17 residues. V was trimmed by 0 bases and J by 4 bases, leaving 16 bases between them. CDR1 SEHNR and CDR2 FQNEAQ come from the germline V gene (reference sequence). The CDR3 protein is CASSLAAGRRGNQPQHF. The DNA for the CDR3 is TGTGCCAGCAGCTTAGCGGCAGGGAGACGGGGGAATCAGCCCCAGCATTTT.

The chain carries TRBV30 and TRBJ2-7; no clear D gene. With 2 bases removed from V and 2 bases from J, the gap between germline ends came to 7 bases. CDR1 GTSNPN and CDR2 SVGIG come from the germline V gene (reference sequence). The CDR3 is 12 amino acids. DNA of the CDR3: TGTGCCTGGAGTACCTCGGCCTACGAGCAGTACTTC. This sequence encodes CAWSTSAYEQYF.

This chain connects TRBV9 to TRBJ2-1; perhaps TRBD1 as D (6 bases). Per germline, CDR1 SGDLS and CDR2 YYNGEE. The CDR3 runs 14 residues. With 2 bases removed from V and 9 bases from J, the gap between germline ends came to 15 bases. The CDR3 nucleotides read TGTGCCAGCAGCGTCACCTCACTGGGGGCTGAGCAGTTCTTC. Translated: CASSVTSLGAEQFF.

This rearrangement joins TRBV19 to TRBJ2-7, with TRBD2 matching over 10 bases. V lost 4 bases to trimming and J lost 4 bases; unmatched junction nucleotides: 13. Per the germline V gene, CDR1 is LNHDA and CDR2 is SQIVND (reference sequence). The length of the CDR3 is 17 residues. CDR3 in amino acids: CASSKPELAGTSYEQYF. CDR3 coding DNA: TGTGCCAGTAGTAAGCCGGAACTAGCGGGGACCTCGTACGAGCAGTACTTC.

The V call is TRBV9, the J call TRBJ1-2; D remains unclear. V was shortened by 0 bases and J by 2 bases, with 14 bases between the two germline ends. From germline, CDR1 is SGDLS and CDR2 YYNGEE. This CDR3 region has 16 residues. CDR3 region: CASSVDTRTGNYGYTF. CDR3 nucleotide sequence: TGTGCCAGCAGCGTAGATACCCGTACGGGGAACTATGGCTACACCTTC.

CDR3 residues: CASSTNGASRGYQPQHF. DNA for the CDR3: TGTGCCAGCAGTACCAACGGAGCTTCAAGGGGTTATCAGCCCCAGCATTTT. The chain joins TRBV27 to TRBJ1-5, with TRBD1 as a possible D gene (5 bases). From germline, CDR1 is MNHEY and CDR2 SMNVEV (reference sequence). This CDR3 spans 17 amino acids. V was cut by 5 bases and J by 5 bases, with 22 bases left in between.

This rearrangement joins TRBV7-2 to TRBJ2-5; 8 bases line up with TRBD1. Per the germline V gene, CDR1 is SGHTA and CDR2 is FQGNSA. Trimming cost V 5 bases and J 5 bases; bases outside gene matches: 4. The CDR3 contains 13 residues. In nucleotides, the CDR3 is TGTGCCAGCAGCATGGACAGGGAGGAGACCCAGTACTTC. Protein sequence: CASSMDREETQYF.

This chain links TRBV9 with TRBJ2-7, with D perhaps matching TRBD2 (6 bases). CDR3 length equals 15 residues. Germline V gene lookup returns CDR1 SGDLS and CDR2 YYNGEE. The V and J ends lost 0 bases and 6 bases respectively, with 16 bases between them. For the CDR3, the DNA is TGTGCCAGCAGCGTAGGGGGGGAGTCCCTTGGCGAGCAGTACTTC. This gives the protein CASSVGGESLGEQYF.

This chain joins TRBV4-1 and TRBJ2-2; TRBD2 aligns across 12 bases. This CDR3 region has 18 residues. CDR1 is MGHRA and CDR2 is YSYEKL in the germline V gene. The trim removed 3 bases at V and 4 bases at J, leaving 9 bases unmatched. CDR3 sequence: CASSQGRLAGAGTGELFF. The DNA of the CDR3 is TGCGCCAGCAGCCAGGGCCGACTAGCGGGAGCGGGCACCGGGGAGCTGTTTTTT.

The genes are TRBV28 and TRBJ2-7; D possibly corresponds to TRBD2 (6 bases). The V and J ends lost 0 bases and 1 base respectively, with 13 bases between them. Looked up from germline, CDR1 is MDHEN and CDR2 is SYDVKM. The CDR3 extends over 16 amino acids. CDR3 in DNA: TGTGCCAGCAGTTTATGGGTGGCGGGGACTTCCTACGAGCAGTACTTC. Its translation: CASSLWVAGTSYEQYF.

This sequence joins TRBV6-4 and TRBJ1-6; D ambiguous. This CDR3 comprises 14 residues. V lost 4 bases and J lost 4, with 8 bases in between. From germline, CDR1 is MRHNA and CDR2 SNTAGT. DNA for the CDR3: TGTGCCAGCAGTGGGGAGACATATAATTCACCCCTCCACTTT. It codes for CASSGETYNSPLHF.

This rearrangement joins TRBV20-1 to TRBJ2-7; D gene uncertain. With 3 bases removed from V and 2 bases from J, the gap between germline ends came to 11 bases. The CDR3 has 13 amino acids. Germline V CDR1 and CDR2: DFQATT, SNEGSKA (reference sequence). The CDR3 here is CSASSATPYEQYF. In DNA, the CDR3 is TGCAGTGCTAGTTCAGCGACTCCCTACGAGCAGTACTTC.

The chain employs TRBV6-5 and TRBJ1-5, with 8 bases identical to TRBD1. In germline, CDR1 is MNHEY, CDR2 SVGAGI. The CDR3 spans 15 residues. The ends lost 5 bases at V and 2 bases at J; junction bases unmatched: 5. The DNA of the CDR3 is TGTGCCAGCAGTCCCCTGACAGGGGGCAATCAGCCCCAGCATTTT. Translating gives CASSPLTGGNQPQHF.

A single count supports this clone. The chain links TRBV18 to TRBJ1-1, with D perhaps TRBD1 (6 bases). V was trimmed by 2 bases and J by 7 bases, leaving 11 bases between them. Germline V lookup: CDR1 KGHSH, CDR2 LQKENI. CDR3 size: 13 residues. The CDR3 DNA follows: TGTGCCAGCTCACCAGGCCAGGGGATTGAAGCTTTCTTT. It translates to CASSPGQGIEAFF.

This chain connects TRBV4-1 to TRBJ2-3; weak D call: TRBD2 (5 bases). CDR1 is MGHRA and CDR2 is YSYEKL in the germline V gene. The CDR3 runs 16 residues. V lost 4 bases and J lost 5, with 19 bases in between. CDR3 nucleotides: TGCGCCAGCAGCCCCGGGGTCGGGCCCACCCAAGATACGCAGTATTTT. Translating it yields CASSPGVGPTQDTQYF.